This is a list of T cell receptor beta chains from one sample in a study of T-cell reconstitution after alpha-beta-depleted transplantation in children. TCRdb used MiXCR to reprocess the PCR reads, holding one entry per CDR3 protein. The sample has 3,000 to 4,000 distinct CDR3 sequences, around 10% seen once. The specimen comprised PBMCs, mostly from graft donor cells, sampled 360 days after TCRalphabeta/CD19-depleted stem cell transplant. Source of these receptors: a patient aged 2-15 years who had a stem cell transplant for inherited bone marrow failure, so the T cells may come from the graft donor. Both conserved end residues are part of each CDR3.

V gene	CDR3 protein
TRBV2	CASSERHENQPQHF
TRBV20-1	CSAYGPPSTDTQYF
TRBV5-4	CASSLPQGNTEAFF
TRBV5-5	CASSLVGIGSYNEQFF
TRBV7-9	CASSSDSYNQPQHF
TRBV12-3/TRBV12-4	CTISLSAGLSGGTDTQYF
TRBV4-1	CASSQGPGSDTQYF
TRBV27	CASSLRDRGPNEKLFF
TRBV4-3	CASSQQKNTEAFF
TRBV5-1	CASTTSGFGTDTQYF
TRBV12-3/TRBV12-4	CASSMTGYEQYF
TRBV30	CAWSASTAGSQETQYF
TRBV20-1	CSASSGTQYF
TRBV5-5	CASSVGGSYEQYF
TRBV28	CASSIAGDGIQYF
TRBV3-1	CASSHPGYEQYF
TRBV4-3	CASSLGLAGESREQFF
TRBV9	CASSVGAGNGETQYF
TRBV5-8	CASSRAMAGNQPQHF
TRBV6-1	CASSRGGLAGPGAIYEQYF
TRBV25-1	CASIGTGAREQYF
TRBV11-3	CASSIRGGDTEAFF
TRBV24-1	CATSDPGGTGELFF
TRBV7-2	CASSHQTGQETQYF
TRBV28	CASSGTGNYNEQFF
TRBV5-1	CASTADSRHFQETQYF
TRBV29-1	CVETSGTYEQYF
TRBV5-1	CASSLGDRDTGELFF
TRBV7-9	CASSGAETPADTQYF
TRBV20-1	CSASGLAGPYEQYF
TRBV15	CATSRGGTYEQYF
TRBV11-2	CASSPGTSGGASTSTDTQYF
TRBV9	CASSRRAPSTDTQYF
TRBV7-7	CASSPRGPSSEQFF
TRBV27	CASKSSNQPQHF